The 8 T cell receptor beta chains listed next were all sequenced from one sample in a study of metastatic and nonmetastatic thyroid tumors. TCRdb re-clonotyped the PCR reads through MiXCR. The table has about 69,000 clones, approximately 15% seen once; the top ten hold just over 6.5%. None of the patients had undergone any treatment ahead of thyroid surgery. What was sequenced was blood. These receptors all come from a male donor with papillary thyroid cancer or a benign thyroid nodule (not recorded which). Some clones in this sample may be carry-over from other donors' samples.

This clone has a count of ten or more. V and J are TRBV5-1 and TRBJ2-5; the match to TRBD1 covers 7 bases. Unmatched junction bases numbered 4, after V lost 0 bases and J lost 5 bases. This CDR3 comprises 14 residues. The germline gives CDR1 SGHRS, CDR2 YFSETQ. This CDR3 is CASSLEGGKETQYF. The DNA for the CDR3 is TGCGCCAGCAGCTTGGAAGGGGGCAAGGAGACCCAGTACTTC.

In this sample, this clone turned up a few times. A read error is possible here, since a much larger clone lies one base away. Within the sample, other DNA sequences also encode this same CDR3. This chain joins TRBV6-1 and TRBJ1-4, with unresolved D. This CDR3 comprises 15 residues. Germline V gene lookup returns CDR1 MNHNS and CDR2 SASEGT. V gave up 6 bases and J gave up 6 bases, with 17 bases separating them. CDR3 loop: CASSPRTAADEKLFF. The CDR3 DNA follows: TGTGCCAGCAGCCCGAGGACGGCCGCCGATGAAAAACTGTTTTTT.

The chain couples TRBV20-1 to TRBJ2-2, with D possibly TRBD2 on 5 matching bases. CDR3 length: 13 residues. Germline CDR1 is DFQATT and CDR2 is SNEGSKA (reference sequence). The V and J ends lost 6 bases and 4 bases respectively, with 12 bases between them. The CDR3 nucleotides read TGCAGTGCACCTAGCTGGATCACCGGGGAGCTGTTTTTT. Translating gives CSAPSWITGELFF.

With regard to this clone: Germline is not matched at one junction end, which may reflect a read error. This sequence joins TRBV19 and TRBJ2-2; TRBD1 matches at 9 bases. The V gene's germline CDR1 is LNHDA and CDR2 SQIVND (reference sequence). This CDR3 contains 16 residues. The CDR3, as DNA: TGTTCCAGTAGTACGTACAGGGGGCATGGGACCGGGGAGCTGTTTTTT. Protein product: CSSSTYRGHGTGELFF. Supplemented by reference TRBV19 and TRBJ2-2, the full variable domain reads DGGITQSPKYLFRKEGQNVTLSCEQNLNHDAMYWYRQDPGQGLRLIYYSQIVNDFQKGDIAEGYSVSREKKESFPLTVTSAQKNPTAFYLCSSSTYRGHGTGELFFGEGSRLTVL.

The chain has TRBV5-1 and TRBJ2-7, with 12 bases fitting TRBD2. Germline CDR1 reads SGHRS; CDR2 reads YFSETQ. The CDR3 consists of 14 residues. After removal of 9 bases from V and 6 bases from J, the junction contained 10 bases not matched to a gene. The CDR3 loop reads CATRTTSGSIEQYF. DNA for the CDR3: TGCGCCACAAGGACGACTAGCGGGAGTATCGAGCAGTACTTC.

This clone was found many times. For the CDR3, the DNA is TGTGCCAGCAGCGGGACACTCTACAATGAGCAGTTCTTC. Translation gives CASSGTLYNEQFF. This chain links TRBV7-3 with TRBJ2-1, with D possibly matching TRBD1 (6 bases). The CDR3 is 13 residues long. Germline V CDR1 and CDR2: SGHTA, FQGTGA. V was cut by 5 bases and J by 3 bases, with 8 bases left in between.

Ten or more counts support this clone. This chain uses TRBV11-2 with TRBJ2-7, with a tentative D call TRBD1 (6 bases). The CDR3 length is 17 residues. Looked up from germline, CDR1 is SGHAT and CDR2 is FQNNGV. Trimming cost V 2 bases and J 2 bases, with 19 bases left between them. CDR3 in DNA: TGTGCCAGCAGCTTAAACCCATGGACAGCTGGTCCCTACGAGCAGTACTTC. Its translation is CASSLNPWTAGPYEQYF.

This clone was recorded many times. The chain joins TRBV9 to TRBJ2-2, with 9 bases fitting TRBD1. Per the germline V gene, CDR1 is SGDLS and CDR2 is YYNGEE. V trimming: 3 bases; J trimming: 4 bases; junction bases outside the gene matches: 7. The CDR3 consists of 16 residues. CDR3 sequence: CASSEEGGQGTGELFF. DNA for the CDR3: TGTGCCAGCAGCGAGGAGGGGGGACAGGGCACCGGGGAGCTGTTTTTT.